This T cell receptor beta chain was recorded in a study of CD8+CD57+ T cells in acquired aplastic anemia. Study findings and constraints: Both patients and controls carried the same twenty-nine CD8+ CDR3 sequences.

Of note for this clonotype: Its antigen is unidentified.

All sequencing subjects had displayed CD8+CD57+ cell expansion on flow cytometry. The CDR3 length is 14 residues. V was clipped by 2 bases and J by 1 base, with 6 bases between them. Per the germline V gene, CDR1 is SQVTM and CDR2 is ANQGSEA. The TCR beta profiling, which covered VDJ combination and CDR3 sequence, was carried out using genomic DNA as the template. TCRdb re-derived calls from the reads in MiXCR, one entry per CDR3 protein. The profile shows some 180,000 distinct CDR3 sequences, roughly 65% of them singletons. The chain has TRBV29-1 and TRBJ2-6; D may be TRBD1 (6 bases). The source material was sorted CD4+, CD8+, or CD8+CD57+ T cells (not recorded which) from PBMCs. The TCR sequence derives from a human donor with aplastic anemia. The CDR3 loop reads CSVERGSGANVLTF. The CDR3 DNA reads as TGCAGCGTTGAAAGGGGGTCTGGGGCCAACGTCCTGACTTTC.